The count of the clone carrying this T cell receptor (beta chain) is one. The antigen remains undetermined. Per the germline V gene, CDR1 is LNHDA and CDR2 is SQIVND (reference sequence). The CDR3 sequence is 18 residues long. V was pared by 7 bases and J by 4 bases, with 21 bases of the junction left unmatched. TCRdb keeps only in-frame clones here, not all; method: immunoSEQ multiplex PCR. The sample holds about 71,000 clones, about 94% seen once. This record comes from a study of OX40 agonist ivuxolimab in advanced cancers. In the study overall: Mean age approximately 55 years, range 23 to 79; 82.7% male.

Study outcomes and limitations: Low normalized T-cell clonal expansion was additionally recorded for some nonresponders.

This TCR was sampled from an adult with an advanced solid tumor such as melanoma, head and neck, liver or kidney cancer. The chain carries TRBV19 and TRBJ2-5; the match to TRBD1 covers 7 bases. The sequences come from CD4+ or CD8+ T cells sorted from blood, collected in a trial of the OX40 agonist ivuxolimab. The CDR3: CASTHRLERQGQGETQYF. CDR3 coding DNA: TGTGCCAGTACCCACAGGTTGGAGCGACAGGGTCAGGGAGAGACCCAGTACTTC. Filled out from reference TRBV19 and TRBJ2-5, the complete variable domain reads DGGITQSPKYLFRKEGQNVTLSCEQNLNHDAMYWYRQDPGQGLRLIYYSQIVNDFQKGDIAEGYSVSREKKESFPLTVTSAQKNPTAFYLCASTHRLERQGQGETQYFGPGTRLLVL.